This T cell receptor (beta chain) was documented in a study of shared clonotypes between healthy human individuals. The CDR3 has 12 amino acids. V was shortened by 5 bases and J by 4 bases, with 8 bases between the two germline ends. Germline V CDR1 and CDR2: SNHLY, FYNNEI. Sequencing was performed with immunoSEQ multiplex PCR; in TCRdb, only in-frame clones are kept and a portion is missing. The sample has 490,000 or so clones; roughly 78% are singletons. Sequencing input: PBMCs. This clonotype was obtained from a middle-aged woman in good health. Some clones in this sample may be carry-over from other donors' samples. The genes are TRBV2 and TRBJ1-1; possibly TRBD1 for D (5 bases). The CDR3 loop reads CASSRDFTEAFF. CDR3 sequence (DNA): TGTGCCAGCAGTCGGGACTTCACTGAAGCTTTCTTT.